The 2 T cell receptor beta chains in this list originate from one sample, sequenced in a study of cytomegalovirus exposure and HLA in healthy donors. 13 Jbeta primers and 60 Vbeta primers were used for the PCR. Sequencing used immunoSEQ multiplex PCR; TCRdb keeps in-frame clones, though not all of them. The sample table sets out about 200,000 clones. Sequenced input: PBMCs. The receptors originated from a girl aged 2 to 9 in good health and CMV-seropositive.

This chain connects TRBV27 to TRBJ1-2; D ambiguous. This CDR3 has 13 residues. Germline lookup yields CDR1 MNHEY and CDR2 SMNVEV (reference sequence). V was trimmed by 4 bases and J by 10 bases, leaving 16 bases between them. The CDR3 here is CASSSRGWGTYTF. The CDR3 nucleotides read TGTGCCAGCAGTTCCCGCGGGTGGGGTACCTACACCTTC.

This chain connects TRBV4-1 to TRBJ1-4; possible D gene TRBD1, 5 bases. Trimming took off 6 bases at V and 6 bases at J, with 11 bases between the two ends. The CDR3 has 13 amino acids. Germline V CDR1 and CDR2: MGHRA, YSYEKL. The DNA for the CDR3 is TGCGCCAGCAGTACGGGGGTATATGAAAAACTGTTTTTT. It specifies CASSTGVYEKLFF.